This entry lists 21 T cell receptor beta chains sequenced from one sample in a study of identical twins. One entry per CDR3 protein results from TCRdb running MiXCR on the 5' RACE reads. This table has around 690,000 distinct CDR3 sequences, 20% to 25% appearing once. The same specimen was also included in a second study, on T cells expressing NK-cell markers.

Sequencing was carried out using PBMCs. The receptors derive from a woman between 18 and 29 years old in good health.

V usage is TRBV5-1 and J usage is TRBJ2-1, with 7 positions matching TRBD2. The CDR3 runs to 14 residues. Germline V gives CDR1 SGHRS, CDR2 YFSETQ. V lost 2 bases, J lost 10 bases, and 9 bases stayed unmatched. In DNA form, the CDR3 reads TGCGCCAGCAGCTTCACCTGGGGGGGAGGCGAGCAGTTCTTC. This encodes CASSFTWGGGEQFF.

This clonotype was seen ten or more times. The gene calls are TRBV3-1 and TRBJ1-3; 7 bases fit TRBD1. The CDR3 consists of 16 residues. Trimming cost V 3 bases and J 0 bases; bases outside gene matches: 5. CDR1 and CDR2 (germline): LGHDT, YNNKEL (reference sequence). The CDR3 DNA is TGTGCCAGCAGCCAGGGTGGACAGGACTCTGGAAACACCATATATTTT. Its protein is CASSQGGQDSGNTIYF.

In its sample, this clonotype was seen a few times. The chain recombines TRBV5-1 with TRBJ2-6; D possibly uses TRBD1 or TRBD2 (5 bases each). Germline CDR1 is SGHRS and CDR2 is YFSETQ. This CDR3 comprises 16 residues. The V end was cut by 4 bases, the J end by 2 bases, with 13 bases between. The CDR3 nucleotides are TGCGCCAGCAGCCGGTCCCGGGGCCCTGGGGCCAACGTCCTGACTTTC. This gives the protein CASSRSRGPGANVLTF.

In this sample, this clonotype turned up a few times. The rearrangement links TRBV20-1 to TRBJ1-2; D possibly corresponds to TRBD1 (6 bases). Trimming pared 3 bases from V and 1 base from J, leaving 9 bases between. Germline-derived CDR1 and CDR2 are DFQATT and SNEGSKA (reference sequence). The CDR3 sequence is 13 residues long. The CDR3 region has the DNA TGCAGTGCTAGGGACAGTAATAACTATGGCTACACCTTC. Residues: CSARDSNNYGYTF.

The rearrangement joins TRBV6-2 or TRBV6-3 to TRBJ2-7; the D gene is possibly TRBD2 (5 bases). The CDR3 runs to 13 residues. V lost 8 bases, J lost 4 bases, and 15 bases lay in between. Looked up from germline, CDR1 is MNHEY and CDR2 is SVGEGT. The CDR3 sequence: CASGFRGGYEQYF. The DNA for the CDR3 is TGTGCCAGCGGGTTTCGCGGAGGTTACGAGCAGTACTTC.

This clonotype came up a few times. V usage is TRBV4-2 and J usage is TRBJ2-1, with 8 nucleotides matching TRBD2. Germline loops: CDR1 LGHNA, CDR2 YNFKEQ. The CDR3 length is 15 residues. The V and J ends lost 4 bases and 4 bases, in that order; junction bases with no gene match: 6. The CDR3 DNA reads TGTGCCAGCAGCCGCCAGCGGGGGCCTTACAATGAGCAGTTCTTC. Its protein is CASSRQRGPYNEQFF.

J is TRBJ2-6 and V is TRBV11-2; no definite D call. Germline lookup yields CDR1 SGHAT and CDR2 FQNNGV. The CDR3 is made up of 18 amino acids. V was trimmed by 0 bases and J by 0 bases, leaving 12 bases between them. The CDR3: CASSLDVSSLSGANVLTF. For the CDR3, the DNA is TGTGCCAGCAGCTTAGACGTGAGCAGCCTCTCTGGGGCCAACGTCCTGACTTTC.

This clonotype has just one count. V gene TRBV6-2 or TRBV6-3 combines with J gene TRBJ2-4; D possibly corresponds to TRBD1 (5 bases). The V end lost 5 bases, the J end lost 0 bases, and 17 bases lay between the germline ends. Germline CDR1 MNHEY, CDR2 SVGEGT. The CDR3 extends over 17 amino acids. CDR3 sequence: CASSPQVRDTAKNIQYF. CDR3 in DNA: TGTGCCAGCAGTCCCCAGGTCAGGGATACAGCCAAAAACATTCAGTACTTC.

The chain employs TRBV27 and TRBJ2-1; 16 positions match TRBD2. Trimming cost V 2 bases and J 9 bases; bases outside gene matches: 7. The CDR3 length is 17 residues. Germline assignment: CDR1 MNHEY and CDR2 SMNVEV (reference sequence). The CDR3 DNA sequence: TGTGCCAGCAGTTTACCGGGGACTAGCGGGAGGGCCGGTGAGCAGTTCTTC. Protein product: CASSLPGTSGRAGEQFF.

The gene calls are TRBV24-1 and TRBJ2-7, with a possible D match to TRBD2 (6 bases). Trimming removed 6 bases at V and 0 bases at J, with 29 bases between. This CDR3 comprises 20 residues. The germline V gene has CDR1 KGHDR and CDR2 SFDVKD. The CDR3 spells CATSSTTSSGLLAHSYEQYF. In DNA, the CDR3 is TGTGCCACCAGTTCAACCACCTCCTCGGGTCTCCTAGCGCACTCCTACGAGCAGTACTTC.

This clonotype was recorded a few times. This sequence joins TRBV7-9 and TRBJ2-5, with D tentatively TRBD1 (6 bases). Germline V gene sequence: CDR1 SEHNR, CDR2 FQNEAQ (reference sequence). This CDR3 contains 14 residues. V lost 5 bases and J 0 bases, leaving 10 bases between the germline ends. In DNA form, the CDR3 reads TGTGCCAGCAGCCGCGGACAGCACCAAGAGACCCAGTACTTC. Translated: CASSRGQHQETQYF.

This clonotype was recorded once. The chain is built from TRBV15 and TRBJ2-5; D ambiguous. CDR3 size: 12 residues. From germline, CDR1 is LNHNV and CDR2 YYDKDF (reference sequence). With 9 bases removed from V and 5 bases from J, the gap between germline ends came to 13 bases. The chain's CDR3 is CATSSDSETQYF. The CDR3 DNA follows: TGTGCCACAAGTTCAGACTCGGAGACCCAGTACTTC.

The chain uses TRBV27 and TRBJ1-3; TRBD1 matches at 8 bases. The CDR3 has 15 amino acids. Germline V gene data show CDR1 as MNHEY and CDR2 as SMNVEV (reference sequence). V gave up 6 bases and J gave up 7 bases; unmatched junction bases: 11. The CDR3 reads CASRPYDRGVNTIYF. Here the CDR3 DNA reads TGTGCCAGCAGACCCTACGACAGGGGCGTCAACACCATATATTTT.

This clonotype has a handful of counts. The rearrangement links TRBV7-2 to TRBJ2-5; TRBD1 matches 7 bases. CDR1 and CDR2 from the germline V gene are SGHTA and FQGNSA. The trim removed 8 bases at V and 2 bases at J, leaving 8 bases unmatched. The CDR3 contains 14 residues. Here the CDR3 reads CASGRTGRQETQYF. In DNA form, the CDR3 reads TGTGCCAGCGGCCGGACAGGTCGTCAAGAGACCCAGTACTTC.

This clonotype was detected only a few times. The V and J genes are TRBV5-1 and TRBJ2-3, with TRBD2 matching 12 bases. The CDR3 extends over 18 amino acids. CDR1 is SGHRS and CDR2 is YFSETQ in the germline V gene. V lost 5 bases to trimming and J lost 1 base; unmatched junction nucleotides: 11. The CDR3 loop is CASRQNLAGGSRTDTQYF. The CDR3 nucleotides are TGCGCCAGCAGACAGAACCTAGCGGGGGGGAGTCGCACAGATACGCAGTATTTT.

This clonotype was recorded many times. V and J are TRBV10-3 and TRBJ2-3; 11 bases fit TRBD2. This CDR3 contains 18 residues. The V and J ends lost 4 bases and 0 bases, in that order; junction bases with no gene match: 9. Germline CDR1 is ENHRY and CDR2 is SYGVKD. CDR3: CAISAPGTSGPSTDTQYF. The DNA of the CDR3 is TGTGCCATCAGTGCCCCTGGGACTAGCGGACCTAGCACAGATACGCAGTATTTT.

As to this clonotype: Sequence at one end of the junction differs from germline and may be a read error. J is TRBJ2-7 and V is TRBV12-5; the D call may be TRBD1 or TRBD2 (5 bases each). This CDR3 region has 12 residues. CDR1 is LGHNT and CDR2 is FRNRAP in the germline V gene. The CDR3 DNA reads as TGTGCTAGTGGTTTGGACACCGGGACCCACGTTTTC. Amino acid sequence: CASGLDTGTHVF.

This sequence joins TRBV5-1 and TRBJ2-1; the D gene is possibly TRBD2 (6 bases). Germline CDR1 SGHRS, CDR2 YFSETQ. V was cut by 3 bases and J by 3 bases, with 10 bases left in between. The CDR3 sequence is 14 residues long. In DNA form, the CDR3 reads TGCGCCAGCAGCTCCGGGACTTTCTACAATGAGCAGTTCTTC. Protein product: CASSSGTFYNEQFF.

The chain uses TRBV5-1 and TRBJ1-2, with D unclear. The germline gives CDR1 SGHRS, CDR2 YFSETQ. With 6 bases removed from V and 6 bases from J, the gap between germline ends came to 18 bases. The CDR3 is 14 amino acids. DNA for the CDR3: TGCGCCAGCACCCCTTCAGCGGCAAGAGATGGCTACACCTTC. It yields the protein CASTPSAARDGYTF.

At least ten counts were recorded for this clonotype. The chain has TRBV6-5 and TRBJ1-5; possible D gene TRBD1, 5 bases. In germline, CDR1 is MNHEY, CDR2 SVGAGI. V was shortened by 2 bases and J by 1 base, with 6 bases between the two germline ends. The CDR3 runs 14 residues. The chain's CDR3 is CASSYRDSNQPQHF. CDR3 DNA: TGTGCCAGCAGTTACCGGGACAGCAATCAGCCCCAGCATTTT.

This rearrangement joins TRBV6-5 to TRBJ2-7; D is possibly TRBD2 (5 bases). CDR1 is MNHEY and CDR2 is SVGAGI in the germline V gene. There are 16 residues in the CDR3. V lost 0 bases and J lost 2, with 14 bases in between. The CDR3 here is CASSYSPRGMAYEQYF. The CDR3 DNA reads TGTGCCAGCAGTTACTCGCCCCGGGGTATGGCCTACGAGCAGTACTTC.